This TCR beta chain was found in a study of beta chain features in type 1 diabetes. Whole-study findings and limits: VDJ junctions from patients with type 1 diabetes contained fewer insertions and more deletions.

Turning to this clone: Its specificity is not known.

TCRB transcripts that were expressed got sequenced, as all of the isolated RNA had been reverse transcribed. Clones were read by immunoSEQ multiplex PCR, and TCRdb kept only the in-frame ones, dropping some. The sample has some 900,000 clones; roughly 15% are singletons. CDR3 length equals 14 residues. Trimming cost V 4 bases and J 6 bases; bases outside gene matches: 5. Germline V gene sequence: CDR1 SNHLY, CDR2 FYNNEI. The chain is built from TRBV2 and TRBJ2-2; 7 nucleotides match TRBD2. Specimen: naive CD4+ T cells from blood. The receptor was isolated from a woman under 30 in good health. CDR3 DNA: TGTGCCAGCAGTGGCGCGGGAGATTCCGGGGAGCTGTTTTTT. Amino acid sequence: CASSGAGDSGELFF.